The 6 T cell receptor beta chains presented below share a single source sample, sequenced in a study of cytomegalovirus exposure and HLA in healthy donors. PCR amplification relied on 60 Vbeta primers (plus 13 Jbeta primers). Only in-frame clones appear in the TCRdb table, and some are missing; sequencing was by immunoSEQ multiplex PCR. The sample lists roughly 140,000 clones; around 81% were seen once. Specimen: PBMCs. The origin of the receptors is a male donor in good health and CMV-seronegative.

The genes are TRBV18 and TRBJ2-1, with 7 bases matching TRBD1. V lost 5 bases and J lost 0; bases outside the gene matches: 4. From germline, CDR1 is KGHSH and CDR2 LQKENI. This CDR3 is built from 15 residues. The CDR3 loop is CASSTGAISYNEQFF. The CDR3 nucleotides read TGTGCCAGCTCAACAGGGGCCATCTCCTACAATGAGCAGTTCTTC.

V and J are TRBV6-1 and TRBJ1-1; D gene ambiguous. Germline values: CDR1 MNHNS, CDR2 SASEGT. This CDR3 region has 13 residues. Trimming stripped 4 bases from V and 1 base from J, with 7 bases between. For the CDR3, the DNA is TGTGCCAGCAGTGCAACAGCGAACACTGAAGCTTTCTTT. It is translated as CASSATANTEAFF.

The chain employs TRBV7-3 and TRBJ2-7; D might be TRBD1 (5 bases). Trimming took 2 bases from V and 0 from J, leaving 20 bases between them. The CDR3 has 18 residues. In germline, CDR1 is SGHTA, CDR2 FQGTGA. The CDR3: CASSLLPRANDISYEQYF. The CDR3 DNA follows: TGTGCCAGCAGCTTATTACCCAGGGCCAATGATATCTCCTACGAGCAGTACTTC.

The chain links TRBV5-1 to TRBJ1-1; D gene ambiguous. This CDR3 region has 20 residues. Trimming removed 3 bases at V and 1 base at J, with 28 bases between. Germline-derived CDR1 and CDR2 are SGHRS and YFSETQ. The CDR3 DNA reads TGCGCCAGCAGCTACAGTGACATGGGTTTCGGGTTTGAGGGGAACACTGAAGCTTTCTTT. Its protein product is CASSYSDMGFGFEGNTEAFF.

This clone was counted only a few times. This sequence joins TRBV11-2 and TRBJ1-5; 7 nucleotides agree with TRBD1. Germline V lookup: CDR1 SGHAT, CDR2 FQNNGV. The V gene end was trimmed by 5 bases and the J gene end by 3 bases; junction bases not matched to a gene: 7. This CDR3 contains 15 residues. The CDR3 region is CASSMTGNYNQPQHF. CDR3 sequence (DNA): TGTGCCAGCAGCATGACAGGGAATTACAATCAGCCCCAGCATTTT.

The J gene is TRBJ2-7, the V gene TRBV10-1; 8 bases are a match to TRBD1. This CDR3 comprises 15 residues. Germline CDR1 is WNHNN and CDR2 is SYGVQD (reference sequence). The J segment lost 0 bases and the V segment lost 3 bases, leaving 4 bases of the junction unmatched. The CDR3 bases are TGCGCCAGCAGTGACCGGACAGGGAGCTCCTACGAGCAGTACTTC. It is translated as CASSDRTGSSYEQYF.